Following are 17 T cell receptor beta chains from one sample sequenced in a study of blood T cell repertoires in COVID-19. Libraries were prepared by immunoSEQ multiplex PCR; TCRdb keeps only in-frame clonotypes and omits some of them. The repertoire holds about 240,000 clones, about 80% seen once, with 9.6% in the top ten. The specimen sequenced was peripheral blood. The receptors come from a woman aged 80 or older with acute or convalescent COVID-19.

The gene calls are TRBV2 and TRBJ2-1; 13 bases agree with TRBD2. The V gene's germline CDR1 is SNHLY and CDR2 FYNNEI. V was clipped by 4 bases and J by 4 bases; unmatched bases: 1. The CDR3 consists of 15 residues. The CDR3 region has the DNA TGTGCCAGCAGTGTGACTAGCGGGGGGTACAATGAGCAGTTCTTC. It codes for CASSVTSGGYNEQFF. The variable domain in full, with the rest retrieved from reference TRBV2 and TRBJ2-1, is EPEVTQTPSHQVTQMGQEVILRCVPISNHLYFYWYRQILGQKVEFLVSFYNNEISEKSEIFDDQFSVERPDGSNFTLKIRSTKLEDSAMYFCASSVTSGGYNEQFFGPGTRLTVL.

The V call is TRBV7-2, the J call TRBJ1-1; the D is unclear. From germline, CDR1 is SGHTA and CDR2 FQGNSA. Between the trimmed V and J ends, which lost 5 bases and 1 base, there was a span of 11 bases. This CDR3 spans 14 amino acids. CDR3 DNA sequence: TGTGCCAGCAGCCTAATAGATCGGAACACTGAAGCTTTCTTT. Amino acid sequence: CASSLIDRNTEAFF.

The rearrangement uses TRBV9 and TRBJ2-5; 8 nucleotides align to TRBD1. This CDR3 has 16 amino acids. V was pared by 0 bases and J by 1 base, with 5 bases of the junction left unmatched. Germline CDR1 reads SGDLS; CDR2 reads YYNGEE. The CDR3 bases are TGTGCCAGCAGCGTAGCTTTAGGACAGGGCCAAGAGACCCAGTACTTC. Protein sequence: CASSVALGQGQETQYF.

A word on this clone: Other DNA sequences in this specimen translate into the identical CDR3. J is TRBJ1-1 and V is TRBV5-1; 10 bases line up with TRBD1. The J segment lost 5 bases and the V segment lost 0 bases, leaving 1 base of the junction unmatched. There are 14 residues in the CDR3. In germline, CDR1 is SGHRS, CDR2 YFSETQ. The CDR3 loop reads CASSLEDRGTEAFF. CDR3 bases: TGCGCCAGCAGCTTGGAGGACAGGGGGACTGAAGCTTTCTTT.

V usage is TRBV2 and J usage is TRBJ1-5, with 7 bases fitting TRBD1. The CDR3 length is 14 residues. Looked up from germline, CDR1 is SNHLY and CDR2 is FYNNEI. The junction had 5 bases not matched to a gene; V was cut back by 5 bases and J by 4 bases. The CDR3 nucleotides read TGTGCCAGCAGTCCGGGACAGACGAATCAGCCCCAGCATTTT. This codes for CASSPGQTNQPQHF. Drawing the rest from reference TRBV2 and TRBJ1-5, the complete variable domain is EPEVTQTPSHQVTQMGQEVILRCVPISNHLYFYWYRQILGQKVEFLVSFYNNEISEKSEIFDDQFSVERPDGSNFTLKIRSTKLEDSAMYFCASSPGQTNQPQHFGDGTRLSIL.

This chain connects TRBV19 to TRBJ1-2; 9 nucleotides agree with TRBD1. Germline CDR1 LNHDA, CDR2 SQIVND (reference sequence). With 5 bases clipped from V and 2 bases from J, the junction kept 9 bases outside the gene matches. The CDR3 runs to 16 residues. The CDR3 bases are TGTGCCAGTAGTGAACAGGGGGCCCGGGGAAACTATGGCTACACCTTC. It codes for CASSEQGARGNYGYTF.

This clone was seen a handful of times. The rearrangement joins TRBV7-9 to TRBJ1-2; a weak D match, TRBD1 (5 bases). The CDR3 loop spans 19 amino acids. Germline V lookup: CDR1 SEHNR, CDR2 FQNEAQ (reference sequence). Trimming left V 5 bases short and J 6 bases short, with 31 bases between. The CDR3 loop reads CASSAIGNIFRERYHGYTF. CDR3 nucleotides: TGTGCCAGCAGCGCAATCGGCAACATATTCAGGGAAAGATATCATGGCTACACCTTC.

CDR3 sequence reads: CASSLTGANTEAFF. The CDR3 DNA follows: TGTGCCAGCAGCTTGACAGGGGCGAACACTGAAGCTTTCTTT. The genes are TRBV5-6 and TRBJ1-1; 7 bases fit TRBD1. Losses at the gene ends were 1 base for V and 1 base for J; bases not matched to a gene: 1. The CDR3 loop spans 14 amino acids. Germline CDR1 is SGHDT and CDR2 is YYEEEE.

This chain joins TRBV5-1 and TRBJ2-7; D not certain. CDR3 size: 14 residues. The V gene's germline CDR1 is SGHRS and CDR2 YFSETQ. Between the trimmed V and J ends, which lost 4 bases and 3 bases, there was a span of 14 bases. This CDR3 is CASSLSVRNYEQYF. In DNA, the CDR3 is TGCGCCAGCAGCCTTTCGGTTCGAAACTACGAGCAGTACTTC. Variable domain in full (rest from reference TRBV5-1 and TRBJ2-7): KAGVTQTPRYLIKTRGQQVTLSCSPISGHRSVSWYQQTPGQGLQFLFEYFSETQRNKGNFPGRFSGRQFSNSRSEMNVSTLELGDSALYLCASSLSVRNYEQYFGPGTRLTVT.

This sequence joins TRBV18 and TRBJ1-1; D perhaps matches TRBD1 (6 bases). Germline CDR1 KGHSH, CDR2 LQKENI. The CDR3 has 14 amino acids. Trimming took 2 bases from V and 4 from J, leaving 11 bases between them. The CDR3: CASSPVRGGTEAFF. DNA of the CDR3: TGTGCCAGCTCACCAGTAAGGGGGGGCACTGAAGCTTTCTTT.

The V call is TRBV6-5, the J call TRBJ2-5, with 8 bases aligning to TRBD1. The CDR3 is 13 amino acids. Trimming took 6 bases from V and 5 from J; bases not matched to a gene: 5. Looked up from germline, CDR1 is MNHEY and CDR2 is SVGAGI. The CDR3 DNA reads TGTGCCAGCAGGTCAGGGGGCTCGGAGACCCAGTACTTC. It yields the protein CASRSGGSETQYF.

The CDR3 loop is CASSLGGRSPNTEAFF. CDR3 coding DNA: TGTGCCAGCAGCTTGGGGGGGCGCTCTCCGAACACTGAAGCTTTCTTT. The chain has TRBV5-4 and TRBJ1-1, with a possible D match to TRBD1 (6 bases). The CDR3 spans 16 residues. Trimming cost V 0 bases and J 1 base, with 13 bases left between them. Germline V CDR1 and CDR2: SGHNT, YYREEE (reference sequence).

This chain uses TRBV4-1 with TRBJ1-5; D remains unclear. Trimming cost V 0 bases and J 0 bases, with 15 bases left between them. This CDR3 spans 18 amino acids. Looked up from germline, CDR1 is MGHRA and CDR2 is YSYEKL. CDR3: CASSQDPREGYSNQPQHF. In DNA form, the CDR3 reads TGCGCCAGCAGCCAAGACCCAAGGGAGGGATATAGCAATCAGCCCCAGCATTTT.

The chain couples TRBV19 to TRBJ1-6; no clear D gene. The germline gives CDR1 LNHDA, CDR2 SQIVND (reference sequence). Trimming took 6 bases from V and 8 from J, leaving 17 bases between them. The CDR3 covers 15 residues. The DNA of the CDR3 is TGTGCCAGTAGGACCCGGGCCGGGAGCTATTCACCCCTCCACTTT. Amino acids: CASRTRAGSYSPLHF.

The CDR3 loop reads CASSFAVGGDTEAFF. DNA of the CDR3: TGTGCCAGCAGCTTCGCAGTTGGGGGGGACACTGAAGCTTTCTTT. This chain links TRBV11-2 with TRBJ1-1, with a weak D call TRBD1 (5 bases). Germline CDR1 and CDR2: SGHAT and FQNNGV. CDR3 length: 15 amino acids. V lost 3 bases to trimming and J lost 3 bases, with 14 bases between them.

The genes are TRBV7-8 and TRBJ2-3; 8 bases are a match to TRBD1. The trim removed 6 bases at V and 3 bases at J, leaving 5 bases unmatched. Germline CDR1 reads SGHVS; CDR2 reads FQNEAQ. The CDR3 is 14 amino acids. This chain's CDR3 is CASSSGQGTDTQYF. The CDR3 nucleotides are TGTGCCAGCAGTTCCGGACAGGGTACAGATACGCAGTATTTT.

This clone has only a few counts. This CDR3 reads CASSPGVGTGNEQYF. The CDR3 DNA reads TGTGCCAGCAGCCCGGGGGTCGGGACAGGGAACGAGCAGTACTTC. V and J are TRBV11-2 and TRBJ2-7, with 9 bases matching TRBD1. The CDR3 sequence is 15 residues long. After removal of 5 bases from V and 5 bases from J, the junction contained 10 bases not matched to a gene. Looked up from germline, CDR1 is SGHAT and CDR2 is FQNNGV.